This TCR beta chain was recovered during a study of T cells in Graves' hyperthyroidism and ophthalmopathy. Trimming left V 1 base short and J 1 base short, with 5 bases between. In germline, CDR1 is KGHDR, CDR2 SFDVKD. This CDR3 contains 14 residues. Amplification of TCR beta CDR3 regions used RNA as the template. HTBI primers were used for first-round RT-PCR of the TCR CDR3. TCRdb reanalysed the multiplex PCR reads using MiXCR and keeps one entry per CDR3 protein. The sample includes around 700,000 distinct CDR3 sequences, about 19% of them seen just once. Material: blood. The clonotype originates from a woman in her forties or fifties with Graves' hyperthyroidism that later progressed to Graves' ophthalmopathy. The chain has TRBV24-1 and TRBJ2-3; D not resolved. For the CDR3, the DNA is TGTGCCACCAGTGATTTTCGGGGCACAGATACGCAGTATTTT. Its protein product is CATSDFRGTDTQYF.